Included here is one T cell receptor beta chain sequence, with context. As yet, its antigen is unknown. Germline V CDR1 and CDR2: SGHTA, FQGTGA. V shed 2 bases and J 4 bases; nucleotides not matched to a gene: 8. The CDR3 spans 15 residues. Some clones are missing from TCRdb's copy, which holds only in-frame ones; the method was immunoSEQ multiplex PCR. The sample lists some 19,000 clones, 75% to 90% occurring once. The data stem from a study of chemoradiotherapy in HPV16-positive cancers. Study conclusions and caveats: Candidate HPV-specific clones and E7-related TCR motifs grew in tumor during treatment. Better recurrence-free survival went with HPV-responsive T-cell expansion in HPV16-positive patients.

Source: blood, taken from a patient who underwent chemoradiotherapy. J is TRBJ2-7 and V is TRBV7-3; 7 bases agree with TRBD2. The sequence was collected from a human donor with HPV-associated anogenital cancer. The CDR3 DNA is TGTGCCAGCAGCTTAGCCGGGACTAAATCATACGAGCAGTACTTC. Its translation: CASSLAGTKSYEQYF. Filled out from reference TRBV7-3 and TRBJ2-7, the complete variable domain reads GAGVSQTPSNKVTEKGKYVELRCDPISGHTALYWYRQSLGQGPEFLIYFQGTGAADDSGLPNDRFFAVRPEGSVSTLKIQRTERGDSAVYLCASSLAGTKSYEQYFGPGTRLTVT.